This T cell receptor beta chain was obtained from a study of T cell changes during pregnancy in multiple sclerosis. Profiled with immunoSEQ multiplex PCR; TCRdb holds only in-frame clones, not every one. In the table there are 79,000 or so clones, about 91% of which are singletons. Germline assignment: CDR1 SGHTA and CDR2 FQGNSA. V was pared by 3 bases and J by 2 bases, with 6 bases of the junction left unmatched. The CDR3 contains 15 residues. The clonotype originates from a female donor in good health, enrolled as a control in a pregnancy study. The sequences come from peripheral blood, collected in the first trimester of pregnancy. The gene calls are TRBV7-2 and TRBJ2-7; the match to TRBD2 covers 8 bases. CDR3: CASSLSVAGTYEQYF. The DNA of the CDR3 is TGTGCCAGCAGCTTGTCAGTAGCGGGGACCTACGAGCAGTACTTC.